The rows below give T cell receptor beta chains drawn from one sample of a study of naive and memory T cell subsets. TCRdb independently ran MiXCR on the UMI-ligation and nested PCR reads; one entry per CDR3 protein. The repertoire holds under 100,000 distinct CDR3 sequences, approximately 6.5% seen once, with about 1.6% in the top ten. Sequenced: central memory CD4+ T cells from blood. The origin of the receptors is a human donor in good health. Each CDR3 is given with its conserved first and last residue. The D gene is left open where the match is weak. The listing skips clone size in some rows; elsewhere it reads once, few, many or a size class.

v_call	d_call	j_call	clone_size	cdr3_aa	cdr3_nt
TRBV19	.	TRBJ1-5	.	CASSQRGGVSNQPQHF	TGTGCCAGTAGCCAGAGGGGGGGAGTGAGCAATCAGCCCCAGCATTTT
TRBV20-1	.	TRBJ1-1	many	CSAGSTEAFF	TGCAGCGCAGGGTCAACTGAAGCTTTCTTT
TRBV10-3	TRBD2	TRBJ2-4	.	CAISEGLAGAGTKNIQYF	TGTGCCATCAGTGAGGGACTAGCGGGAGCGGGGACCAAAAACATTCAGTACTTC
TRBV7-9	.	TRBJ2-3	many	CASRLSGTQYF	TGTGCCAGCAGGTTGAGTGGTACGCAGTATTTT
TRBV20-1	.	TRBJ1-1	many	CSARTTGTRRPEAFF	TGCAGTGCTAGGACCACCGGGACCCGACGGCCTGAAGCTTTCTTT
TRBV10-3	TRBD2	TRBJ2-7	few	CAIGGGRGEQYF	TGTGCCATCGGGGGCGGGAGGGGCGAGCAGTACTTC
TRBV6-5	TRBD1	TRBJ1-2	.	CASSYSPATGPNYGYTF	TGTGCCAGCAGTTACTCACCCGCGACAGGGCCCAACTATGGCTACACCTTC
TRBV10-2	.	TRBJ1-2	many	CASSESGIFPYGYTF	TGCGCCAGCAGTGAGTCAGGGATCTTTCCCTATGGCTACACCTTC
TRBV12-3/TRBV12-4	.	TRBJ1-5	.	CASRLHYNQPQHF	TGTGCCAGCAGGTTGCATTATAATCAGCCCCAGCATTTT
TRBV18	TRBD1	TRBJ2-1	.	CASSLTGGDEQFF	TGTGCCAGCTCATTAACAGGGGGCGATGAGCAGTTCTTC
TRBV2	TRBD1	TRBJ1-3	many	CASDRESSGNTIYF	TGTGCCAGTGACAGGGAGAGCTCTGGAAACACCATATATTTT
TRBV6-2/TRBV6-3	.	TRBJ1-5	many	CASSSQNAGTQPQHF	TGTGCCAGCAGCTCGCAAAACGCAGGGACTCAGCCCCAGCATTTT
TRBV20-1	.	TRBJ2-3	.	CSADKGIRSDTQYF	TGCAGTGCTGATAAGGGAATTCGTTCAGATACGCAGTATTTT
TRBV7-9	.	TRBJ1-2	.	CASSLGGGNYGYTF	TGTGCCAGCAGCTTAGGCGGGGGAAACTATGGCTACACCTTC
TRBV7-3	.	TRBJ1-1	few	CASYGFVYAEAFF	TGTGCCTCATACGGATTCGTGTACGCTGAAGCTTTCTTT
TRBV18	.	TRBJ2-3	many	CASSGGGSLADTQYF	TGTGCCAGCTCAGGAGGAGGTAGTCTAGCAGATACGCAGTATTTT
TRBV6-6	TRBD1	TRBJ1-1	many	CASLGTGGSLGAFF	TGTGCCAGTTTAGGGACAGGGGGTTCCCTGGGGGCTTTCTTT
TRBV29-1	TRBD2	TRBJ2-1	many	CSVVGRRGGANEQFF	TGCAGCGTTGTCGGTAGGCGGGGGGGTGCCAATGAGCAGTTCTTC
TRBV20-1	TRBD2	TRBJ2-4	few	CSATGGGNIQYF	TGCAGTGCAACGGGAGGTGGAAACATTCAGTACTTC
TRBV27	TRBD2	TRBJ2-1	.	CASTGLAGSYNEQFF	TGTGCCAGCACAGGACTAGCGGGATCCTACAATGAGCAGTTCTTC
TRBV5-6	.	TRBJ2-1	many	CASSLRTRDEQFF	TGTGCCAGCAGCTTGCGAACTAGAGATGAGCAGTTCTTC
TRBV6-1	.	TRBJ1-2	many	CASSESQGVDYTF	TGTGCCAGCAGTGAGAGTCAGGGTGTTGACTACACCTTC
TRBV7-9	.	TRBJ1-2	.	CASSLGGVTYGYTF	TGTGCCAGCAGCTTAGGGGGAGTAACCTATGGCTACACCTTC
TRBV7-2	.	TRBJ2-3	.	CASSNREVGTQYF	TGTGCCAGCAGCAACAGGGAGGTCGGTACGCAGTATTTT
TRBV20-1	.	TRBJ1-4	many	CSAQPATNEKLFF	TGCAGTGCGCAACCTGCAACTAATGAAAAACTGTTTTTT
TRBV29-1	.	TRBJ2-7	many	CSVVPATSYEQYF	TGCAGCGTTGTACCAGCTACCTCCTACGAGCAGTACTTC
TRBV30	.	TRBJ2-1	.	CAWSRYREEQFF	TGTGCCTGGAGTCGATATCGAGAGGAGCAGTTCTTC
TRBV29-1	.	TRBJ2-1	few	CSAMKGGAVDEQFF	TGCAGCGCCATGAAAGGGGGGGCCGTGGATGAGCAGTTCTTC
TRBV2	.	TRBJ2-7	.	CATQGGRTTYEQYF	TGTGCCACCCAAGGGGGCCGGACTACCTACGAGCAGTACTTC
TRBV3-1	.	TRBJ1-5	many	CASSQDPGSNQPQHF	TGTGCCAGCAGCCAAGACCCAGGGAGCAATCAGCCCCAGCATTTT
TRBV12-3/TRBV12-4	TRBD2	TRBJ2-4	many	CASSPWEGSKNIQYF	TGTGCCAGCAGTCCTTGGGAGGGGAGCAAAAACATTCAGTACTTC
TRBV24-1	.	TRBJ2-3	.	CATSGGAHASTDTQYF	TGTGCCACCAGTGGGGGGGCCCACGCAAGCACAGATACGCAGTATTTT
TRBV7-9	.	TRBJ1-1	many	CASSLLLLGTEAFF	TGTGCCAGCAGCTTACTACTGCTGGGGACTGAAGCTTTCTTT
TRBV20-1	.	TRBJ1-5	few	CSAPNIDRQKEPQHF	TGCAGTGCTCCGAATATCGACAGACAAAAGGAGCCCCAGCATTTT
TRBV30	TRBD2	TRBJ2-1	few	CAWAVGAGGNNEQFF	TGTGCCTGGGCCGTGGGAGCGGGGGGAAACAATGAGCAGTTCTTC
TRBV4-3	.	TRBJ1-1	many	CASSRLGTEAFF	TGCGCCAGCAGCCGTCTTGGGACAGAAGCTTTCTTT